A selection of T cell receptor beta chains follows, all from one sample in a study of T cell repertoires in cytomegalovirus infection. TCRdb recomputed calls from the reads with MiXCR, one row per CDR3 protein. Here the sample spans 100,000 to 150,000 distinct CDR3 sequences, 7% to 9.5% being singletons. The sequenced sample consisted of PBMCs. The receptors were sampled from a human donor in good health (CMV status not recorded). Some clones in this sample may be carry-over from other donors' samples. Both conserved end residues are part of each CDR3. A D gene is named only where the DNA matches it firmly. Clone size is shown for a subset of rows, as once, few, many or a class of expanded clone.

many	TRBJ2-1	NA	TRBV7-9	TGTGCCAGCAGCGGTCACGGCCACTACAATGAGCAGTTCTTC	CASSGHGHYNEQFF
many	TRBJ2-3	TRBD1	TRBV6-2/TRBV6-3	TGTGCCAGCAAAAAGACAGGGAGCACAGATACGCAGTATTTT	CASKKTGSTDTQYF
many	TRBJ2-5	NA	TRBV28	TGTGCCAGCAGCTGGGCCGGGACAAGGAGTAAAGAGACCCAGTACTTC	CASSWAGTRSKETQYF
NA	TRBJ2-7	TRBD1	TRBV12-5	TGTGCTAGTGGTTTGAGGACACAGGGGGAAGGGCAGTACTTC	CASGLRTQGEGQYF
NA	TRBJ2-2	NA	TRBV6-5	TGTGCCAGCAGTTACTTCCCACCCCCAAACACCGGGGAGCTGTTTTTT	CASSYFPPPNTGELFF
many	TRBJ1-4	NA	TRBV7-2	TGTGCCAGCAGCCACAGCGGTGGGGGGGGGAAAATGTTTTTT	CASSHSGGGGKMFF
many	TRBJ2-1	TRBD1	TRBV12-3/TRBV12-4	TGTGCCAGCAGTTTTGGACAGGGGGCTAATGAGCAGTTCTTC	CASSFGQGANEQFF
many	TRBJ1-1	NA	TRBV11-2	TGTGCCAGCAGCTTAATAGTGGGACAGAACACTGAAGCTTTCTTT	CASSLIVGQNTEAFF
many	TRBJ1-5	NA	TRBV7-8	TGTGCCAGCAGCCAGAGGGGTCGGGGTCAGGGTAGCAATCAGCCCCAGCATTTT	CASSQRGRGQGSNQPQHF
NA	TRBJ2-3	NA	TRBV18	TGTGCCAGCTCACCAAGTGGGACCACAGATACGCAGTATTTT	CASSPSGTTDTQYF
many	TRBJ1-1	NA	TRBV2	TGTGCCAGCAGTGTATGGACAGTTGGGAGGCCTGAAGCTTTCTTT	CASSVWTVGRPEAFF
many	TRBJ2-3	TRBD2	TRBV29-1	TGCAGCTCGAGGACTAGCGGGGCGACAGATACGCAGTATTTT	CSSRTSGATDTQYF
many	TRBJ1-4	NA	TRBV7-3	TGTGCCAGCAGCGAACAGGGCGGGGGTATTGAAAAACTGTTTTTT	CASSEQGGGIEKLFF
many	TRBJ1-1	NA	TRBV20-1	TGCAGTGCCCCCCTCTATTGGGGCACTGAAGCTTTCTTT	CSAPLYWGTEAFF
NA	TRBJ2-5	NA	TRBV29-1	TGCAGCGTTGAAAAACTCCCGGGGGCTGGGGAGACCCAGTACTTC	CSVEKLPGAGETQYF
once	TRBJ2-1	NA	TRBV28	TGTGCCAGCAGGTACAACGTTGAGCAGTTCTTC	CASRYNVEQFF
many	TRBJ2-7	NA	TRBV6-1	TGTGCCAGTACCCCCAGTAGAACCGAGCAGTACTTC	CASTPSRTEQYF
many	TRBJ1-2	NA	TRBV29-1	TGCAGCGTTGAAGAGAGGGATGGCTACACCTTC	CSVEERDGYTF
many	TRBJ2-5	TRBD2	TRBV12-3/TRBV12-4	TGTGCCAGCAGTTCCCCAAGCGGGAGGAGTCCGTACCAAGAGACCCAGTACTTC	CASSSPSGRSPYQETQYF